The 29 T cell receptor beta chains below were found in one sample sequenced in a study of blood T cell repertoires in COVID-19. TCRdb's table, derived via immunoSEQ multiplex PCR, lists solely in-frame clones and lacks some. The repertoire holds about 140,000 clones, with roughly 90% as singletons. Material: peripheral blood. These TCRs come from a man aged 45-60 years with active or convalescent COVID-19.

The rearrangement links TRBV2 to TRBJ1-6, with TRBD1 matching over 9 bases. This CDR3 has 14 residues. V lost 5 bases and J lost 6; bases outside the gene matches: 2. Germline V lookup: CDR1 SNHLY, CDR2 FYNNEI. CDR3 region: CASSRQGVNSPLHF. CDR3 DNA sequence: TGTGCCAGCAGTAGACAGGGGGTTAATTCACCCCTCCACTTT.

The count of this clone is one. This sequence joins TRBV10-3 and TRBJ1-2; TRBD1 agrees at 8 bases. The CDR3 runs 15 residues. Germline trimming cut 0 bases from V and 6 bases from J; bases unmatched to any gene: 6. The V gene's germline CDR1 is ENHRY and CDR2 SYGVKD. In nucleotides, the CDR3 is TGTGCCATCAGTGAGTCTGGACAGGGTCATGATGGCTACACCTTC. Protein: CAISESGQGHDGYTF.

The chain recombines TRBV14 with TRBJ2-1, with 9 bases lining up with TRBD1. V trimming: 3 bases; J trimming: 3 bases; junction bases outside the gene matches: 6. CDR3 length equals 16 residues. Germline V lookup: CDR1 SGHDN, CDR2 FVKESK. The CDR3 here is CASSHPPGQGYNEQFF. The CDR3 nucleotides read TGTGCCAGCAGCCATCCCCCGGGACAGGGCTACAATGAGCAGTTCTTC.

The CDR3 reads CASSARLAGVETQYF. The CDR3 DNA reads TGTGCCAGCAGCGCCCGATTAGCGGGAGTCGAGACCCAGTACTTC. The rearrangement uses TRBV9 and TRBJ2-5, with 9 bases that match TRBD2. The V and J ends lost 3 bases and 5 bases, in that order; junction bases with no gene match: 8. Germline lookup yields CDR1 SGDLS and CDR2 YYNGEE. The CDR3 covers 15 residues. The variable domain in full, with the rest retrieved from reference TRBV9 and TRBJ2-5, is DSGVTQTPKHLITATGQRVTLRCSPRSGDLSVYWYQQSLDQGLQFLIQYYNGEERAKGNILERFSAQQFPDLHSELNLSSLELGDSALYFCASSARLAGVETQYFGPGTRLLVL.

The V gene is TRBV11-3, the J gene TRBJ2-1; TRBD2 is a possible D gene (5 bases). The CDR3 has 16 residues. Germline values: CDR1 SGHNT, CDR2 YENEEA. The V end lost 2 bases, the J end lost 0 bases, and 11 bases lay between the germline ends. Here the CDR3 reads CASSLTRASSYNEQFF. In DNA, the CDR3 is TGTGCCAGCAGCTTAACGCGGGCGAGCTCCTACAATGAGCAGTTCTTC. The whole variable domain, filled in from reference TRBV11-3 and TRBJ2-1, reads EAGVVQSPRYKIIEKKQPVAFWCNPISGHNTLYWYLQNLGQGPELLIRYENEEAVDDSQLPKDRFSAERLKGVDSTLKIQPAELGDSAVYLCASSLTRASSYNEQFFGPGTRLTVL.

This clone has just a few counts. The CDR3 nucleotides read TGTGCCAGTAGTATGGACAGGGGTCAGCCCCAGCATTTT. Translation gives CASSMDRGQPQHF. The J gene is TRBJ1-5, the V gene TRBV19, with 9 bases that match TRBD1. Trimming took 3 bases from V and 6 from J; bases not matched to a gene: 0. The CDR3 is made up of 13 amino acids. Germline values: CDR1 LNHDA, CDR2 SQIVND (reference sequence).

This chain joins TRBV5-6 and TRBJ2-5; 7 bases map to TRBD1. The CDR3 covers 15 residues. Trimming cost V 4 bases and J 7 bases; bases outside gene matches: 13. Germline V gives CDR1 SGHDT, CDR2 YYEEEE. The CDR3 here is CASSEDRSYHLTQYF. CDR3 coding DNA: TGTGCCAGCAGCGAGGACAGGTCGTACCATCTGACCCAGTACTTC.

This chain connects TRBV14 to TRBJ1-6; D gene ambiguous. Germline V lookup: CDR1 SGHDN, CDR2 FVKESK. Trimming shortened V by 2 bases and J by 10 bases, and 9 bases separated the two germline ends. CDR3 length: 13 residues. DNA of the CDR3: TGTGCCAGCAGCCAATATCAGGCGTCACCCCTCCACTTT. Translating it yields CASSQYQASPLHF.

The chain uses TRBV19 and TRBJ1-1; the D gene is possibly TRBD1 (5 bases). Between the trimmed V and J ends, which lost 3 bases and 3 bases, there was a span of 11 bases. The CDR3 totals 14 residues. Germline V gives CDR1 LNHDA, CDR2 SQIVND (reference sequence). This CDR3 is CASSIWFRDTEAFF. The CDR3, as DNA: TGTGCCAGTAGTATCTGGTTCAGGGACACTGAAGCTTTCTTT.

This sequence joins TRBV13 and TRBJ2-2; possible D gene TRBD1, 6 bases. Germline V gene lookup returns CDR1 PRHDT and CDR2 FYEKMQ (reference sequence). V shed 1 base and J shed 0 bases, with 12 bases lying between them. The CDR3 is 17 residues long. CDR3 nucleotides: TGTGCCAGCAGCTTAGCCGGGACACTAGCGAACACCGGGGAGCTGTTTTTT. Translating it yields CASSLAGTLANTGELFF.

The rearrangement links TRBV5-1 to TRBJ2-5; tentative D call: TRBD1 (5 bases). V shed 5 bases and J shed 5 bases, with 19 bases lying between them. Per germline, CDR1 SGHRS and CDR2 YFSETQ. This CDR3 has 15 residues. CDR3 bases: TGCGCCAGCAGTAGGTCAACAGGCCGTGACGAGACCCAGTACTTC. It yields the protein CASSRSTGRDETQYF.

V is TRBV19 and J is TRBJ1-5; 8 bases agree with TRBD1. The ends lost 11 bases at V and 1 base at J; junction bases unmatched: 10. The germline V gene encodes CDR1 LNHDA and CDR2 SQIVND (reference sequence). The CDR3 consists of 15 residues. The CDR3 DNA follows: TGTGCCGCCTCCGGACAGGGCTTAAGCAATCAGCCCCAGCATTTT. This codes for CAASGQGLSNQPQHF.

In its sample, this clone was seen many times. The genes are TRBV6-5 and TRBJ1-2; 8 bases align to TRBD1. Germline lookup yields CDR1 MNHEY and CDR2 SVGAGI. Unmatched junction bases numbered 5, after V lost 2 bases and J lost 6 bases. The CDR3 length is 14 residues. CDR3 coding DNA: TGTGCCAGCAGTTACGGACAGGGCAACGATGGCTACACCTTC. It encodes CASSYGQGNDGYTF.

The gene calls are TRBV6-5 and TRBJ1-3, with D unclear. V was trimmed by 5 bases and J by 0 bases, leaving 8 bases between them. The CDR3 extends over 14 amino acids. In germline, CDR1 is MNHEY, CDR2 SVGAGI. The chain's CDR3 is CASSHRSSGNTIYF. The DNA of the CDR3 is TGTGCCAGCAGTCACAGAAGCTCTGGAAACACCATATATTTT.

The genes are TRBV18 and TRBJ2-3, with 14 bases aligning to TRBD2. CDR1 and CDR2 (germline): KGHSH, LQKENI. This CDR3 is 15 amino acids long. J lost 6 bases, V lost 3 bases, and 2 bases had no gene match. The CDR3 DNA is TGTGCCAGCTCACCCGGACTAGCGGGAGGCGATACGCAGTATTTT. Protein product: CASSPGLAGGDTQYF.

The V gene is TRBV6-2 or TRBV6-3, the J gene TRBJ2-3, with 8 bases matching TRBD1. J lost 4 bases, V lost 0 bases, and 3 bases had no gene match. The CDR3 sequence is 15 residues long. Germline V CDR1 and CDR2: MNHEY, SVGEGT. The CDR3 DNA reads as TGTGCCAGCAGTTACTCCCGGACAGGGCCAGATACGCAGTATTTT. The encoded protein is CASSYSRTGPDTQYF.

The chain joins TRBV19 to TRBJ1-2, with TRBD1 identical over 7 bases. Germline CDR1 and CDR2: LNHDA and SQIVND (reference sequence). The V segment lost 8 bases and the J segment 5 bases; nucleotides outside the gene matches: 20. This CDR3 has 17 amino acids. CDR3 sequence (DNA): TGTGCCAGTTACAATCATCAGGGGGGACGACTACGATATGGCTACACCTTC. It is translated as CASYNHQGGRLRYGYTF.

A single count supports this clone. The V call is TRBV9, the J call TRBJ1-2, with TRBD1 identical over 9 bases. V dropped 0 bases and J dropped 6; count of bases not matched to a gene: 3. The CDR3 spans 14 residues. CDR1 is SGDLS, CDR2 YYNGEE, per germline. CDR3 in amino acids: CASSVARTGDGYTF. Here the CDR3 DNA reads TGTGCCAGCAGCGTAGCGCGGACAGGGGATGGCTACACCTTC.

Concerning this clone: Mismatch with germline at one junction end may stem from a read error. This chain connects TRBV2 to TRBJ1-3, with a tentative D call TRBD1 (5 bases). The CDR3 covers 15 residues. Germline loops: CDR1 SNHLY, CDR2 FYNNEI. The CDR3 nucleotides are TGTGCCAGCAGGGAAGACCGACAGAGAGGAAACACCATATATTTT. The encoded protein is CASREDRQRGNTIYF.

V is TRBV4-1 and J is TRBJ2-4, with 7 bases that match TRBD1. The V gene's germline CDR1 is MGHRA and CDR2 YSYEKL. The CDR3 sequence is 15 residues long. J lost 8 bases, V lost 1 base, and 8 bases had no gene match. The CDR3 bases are TGCGCCAGCAGCCAAGGGACAGGCCAACGGGACATTCAGTACTTC. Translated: CASSQGTGQRDIQYF.

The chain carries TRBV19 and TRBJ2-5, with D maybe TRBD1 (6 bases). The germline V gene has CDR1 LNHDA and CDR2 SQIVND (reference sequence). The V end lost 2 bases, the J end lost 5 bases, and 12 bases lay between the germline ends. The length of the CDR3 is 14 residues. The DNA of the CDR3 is TGTGCCAGTAGTATAACAGGGCATCGGGAGACCCAGTACTTC. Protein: CASSITGHRETQYF.

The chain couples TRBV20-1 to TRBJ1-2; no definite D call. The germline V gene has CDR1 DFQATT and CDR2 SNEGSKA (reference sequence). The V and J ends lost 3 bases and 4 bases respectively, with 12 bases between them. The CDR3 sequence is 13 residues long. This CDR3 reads CSASRGIGYGYTF. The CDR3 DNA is TGCAGTGCTAGTCGAGGGATCGGCTATGGCTACACCTTC.

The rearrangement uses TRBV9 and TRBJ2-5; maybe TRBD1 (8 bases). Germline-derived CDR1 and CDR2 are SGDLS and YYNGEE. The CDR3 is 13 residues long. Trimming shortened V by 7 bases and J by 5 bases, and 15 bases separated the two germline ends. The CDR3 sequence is CASGPQGGETQYF. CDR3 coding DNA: TGTGCCAGCGGGCCACAGGGGGGGGAGACCCAGTACTTC.

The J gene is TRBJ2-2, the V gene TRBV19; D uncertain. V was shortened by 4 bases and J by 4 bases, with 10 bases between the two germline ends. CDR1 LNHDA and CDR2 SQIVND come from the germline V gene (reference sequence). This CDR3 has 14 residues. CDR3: CASSRWWSTGELFF. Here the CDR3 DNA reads TGTGCCAGTAGTAGGTGGTGGAGCACCGGGGAGCTGTTTTTT.

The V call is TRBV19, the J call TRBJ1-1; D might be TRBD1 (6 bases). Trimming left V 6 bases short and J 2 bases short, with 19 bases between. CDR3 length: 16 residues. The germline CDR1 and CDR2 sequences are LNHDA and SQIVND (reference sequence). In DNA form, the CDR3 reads TGTGCCAGTAGCCCAGGGGAAGGGCGGTTCAACACTGAAGCTTTCTTT. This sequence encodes CASSPGEGRFNTEAFF.

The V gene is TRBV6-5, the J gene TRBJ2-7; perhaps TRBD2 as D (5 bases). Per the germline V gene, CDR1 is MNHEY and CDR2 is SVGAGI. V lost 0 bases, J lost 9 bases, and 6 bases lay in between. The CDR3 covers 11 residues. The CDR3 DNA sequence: TGTGCCAGCAGTTACTCGGGGAGGCAGTACTTC. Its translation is CASSYSGRQYF.

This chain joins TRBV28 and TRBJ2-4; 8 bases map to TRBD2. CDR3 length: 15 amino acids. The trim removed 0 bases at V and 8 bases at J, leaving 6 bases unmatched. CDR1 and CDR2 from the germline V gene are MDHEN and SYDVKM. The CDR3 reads CASSLWTGTSDIQYF. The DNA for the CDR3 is TGTGCCAGCAGTTTATGGACCGGGACTAGTGACATTCAGTACTTC.

The CDR3 nucleotides are TGTGCCAGCAGCCACCCGGGTAATGAGCAGTTCTTC. Protein: CASSHPGNEQFF. V and J are TRBV11-1 and TRBJ2-1, with D uncertain. V was cut by 5 bases and J by 7 bases, with 9 bases left in between. There are 12 residues in the CDR3. Germline loops: CDR1 SGHAT, CDR2 FQDESV (reference sequence).

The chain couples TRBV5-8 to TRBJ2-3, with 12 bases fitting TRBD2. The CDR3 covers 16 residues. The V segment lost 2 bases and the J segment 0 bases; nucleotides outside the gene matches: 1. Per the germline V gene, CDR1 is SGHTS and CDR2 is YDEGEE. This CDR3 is CASSLGTSGSTDTQYF. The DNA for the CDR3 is TGTGCCAGCAGCTTAGGGACTAGCGGGAGCACAGATACGCAGTATTTT.